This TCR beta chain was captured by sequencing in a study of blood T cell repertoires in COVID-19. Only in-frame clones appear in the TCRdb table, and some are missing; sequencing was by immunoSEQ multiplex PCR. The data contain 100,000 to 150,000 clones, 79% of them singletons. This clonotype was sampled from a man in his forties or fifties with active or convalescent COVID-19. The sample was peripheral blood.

This chain's CDR3 is CATSDLAGVVETQYF. CDR3 DNA: TGTGCCACCAGTGATTTGGCGGGAGTGGTAGAGACCCAGTACTTC. The chain couples TRBV24-1 to TRBJ2-5; the match to TRBD2 covers 7 bases. Germline lookup yields CDR1 KGHDR and CDR2 SFDVKD. The CDR3 is made up of 15 amino acids. The V segment lost 0 bases and the J segment 4 bases; nucleotides outside the gene matches: 4.